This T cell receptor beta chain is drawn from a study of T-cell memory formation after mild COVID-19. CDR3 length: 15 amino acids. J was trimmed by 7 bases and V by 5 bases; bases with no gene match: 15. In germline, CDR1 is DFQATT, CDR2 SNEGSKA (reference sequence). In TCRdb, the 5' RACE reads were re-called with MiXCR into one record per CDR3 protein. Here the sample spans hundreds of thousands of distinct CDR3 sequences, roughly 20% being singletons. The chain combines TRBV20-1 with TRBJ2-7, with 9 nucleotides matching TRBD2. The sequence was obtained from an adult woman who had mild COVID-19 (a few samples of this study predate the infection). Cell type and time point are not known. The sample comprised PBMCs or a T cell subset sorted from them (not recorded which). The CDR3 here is CSAPIHASGIGEQYF. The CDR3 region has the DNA TGCAGTGCTCCGATTCACGCTAGCGGGATAGGTGAGCAGTACTTC.